This T cell receptor (beta chain) was observed in a study of shared clonotypes between healthy human individuals. Across the whole study: CD8 memory received one plate per donor, CD8 naive two, CD4 memory three and CD4 naive three. Regarding the study as a whole: The study found lower generation probabilities in non-shared clonotypes than in those shared by all four donors. Generally, naive subsets (rather than memory subsets) showed larger estimated richness.

CD45RO-negative cells were positively selected for CCR7, leaving out terminally differentiated effector memory CD45RA+ cells. Germline V CDR1 and CDR2: SQVTM, ANQGSEA. The CDR3 length is 12 residues. Deletions cut 4 bases from V and 7 bases from J, with 14 bases between. This clone was seen just once. Its antigen is unknown. Clones were sequenced by immunoSEQ multiplex PCR, and TCRdb holds only the in-frame ones, with some missing. Of 1.5 million to 2.5 million clones in the sample, about 94% were seen once. The origin of this receptor is a man aged 18 to 29 in good health. The chain joins TRBV29-1 to TRBJ2-7; tentative D call: TRBD2 (5 bases). The specimen was naive CD8+ T cells sorted from blood. The CDR3 region has the DNA TGCAGCGTTGGTGAGGTGGGGAGTGAGCAGTACTTC. Translation: CSVGEVGSEQYF.